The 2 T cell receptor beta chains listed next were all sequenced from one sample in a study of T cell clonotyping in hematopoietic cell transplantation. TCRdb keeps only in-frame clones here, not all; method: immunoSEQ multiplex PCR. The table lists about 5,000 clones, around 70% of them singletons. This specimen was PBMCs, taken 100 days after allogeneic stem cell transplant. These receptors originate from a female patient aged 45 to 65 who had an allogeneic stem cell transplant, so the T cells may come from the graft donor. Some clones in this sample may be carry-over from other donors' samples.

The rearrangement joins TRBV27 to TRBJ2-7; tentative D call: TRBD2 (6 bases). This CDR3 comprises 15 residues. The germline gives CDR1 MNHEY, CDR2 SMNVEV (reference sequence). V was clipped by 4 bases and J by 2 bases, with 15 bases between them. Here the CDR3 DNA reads TGTGCCAGCAGTTACTCATCTAGCGAGACCTACGAGCAGTACTTC. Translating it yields CASSYSSSETYEQYF.

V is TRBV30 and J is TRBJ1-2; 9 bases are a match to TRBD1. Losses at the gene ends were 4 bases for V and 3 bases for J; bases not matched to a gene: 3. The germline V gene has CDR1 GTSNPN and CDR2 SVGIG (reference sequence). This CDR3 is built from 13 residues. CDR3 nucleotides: TGTGCCTGGAACGACAGGGGGGACTATGGCTACACCTTC. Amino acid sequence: CAWNDRGDYGYTF.